This is a list of T cell receptor beta chains from one sample in a study of Ad26.COV2.S vaccination and SARS-CoV-2 variants. The repertoire was sequenced with immunoSEQ multiplex PCR; TCRdb's copy has only in-frame clones and lacks some. Of around 320,000 clones listed, about nine tenths are singletons. This specimen was peripheral blood, taken in a trial of Ad26.COV2.S vaccine versus placebo. These receptors were obtained from a person between 18 and 65 years old who received the Ad26.COV2.S COVID-19 vaccine or a placebo. Each CDR3 is given without its conserved first and last residue.

J: TRBJ2-2; V: TRBV11-2; CDR3: ASSFLGELF
J: TRBJ2-3; V: TRBV7-3; CDR3: ASSLPGLTGDTQY
J: TRBJ1-6; V: TRBV7-9; CDR3: ASSSRTDYNSPLH
J: TRBJ2-3; V: TRBV29-1; CDR3: SVEGRGASTDTQY
J: TRBJ1-4; V: TRBV10-3; CDR3: AISDSGGTTNEKLF
J: TRBJ1-1; V: TRBV3-1/TRBV3-2; CDR3: ASSQVGVGYGYTEAF
J: TRBJ2-6; V: TRBV7-8; CDR3: ASSLGQGQRVLS
J: TRBJ1-6; V: TRBV5-1; CDR3: ASSLVPGLQGDSPLH
J: TRBJ1-2; V: TRBV5-4; CDR3: ASSLAQANWYGYT
J: TRBJ1-2; V: TRBV12-3/TRBV12-4; CDR3: ASSLGAGSGYT
J: TRBJ2-5; V: TRBV6-5; CDR3: ASSYSSSQETQY
J: TRBJ1-6; V: TRBV6-1; CDR3: ASSEQGKLDSPLH
J: TRBJ2-6; V: TRBV5-4; CDR3: ASSAQGSGANVLT
J: TRBJ1-2; V: TRBV9; CDR3: ASSSPAGRAPGGYT
J: TRBJ1-1; V: TRBV9; CDR3: ASSVGDRLNTEAF
J: TRBJ1-2; V: TRBV3-1/TRBV3-2; CDR3: ASSQERGAVRGYT
J: TRBJ2-1; V: TRBV5-1; CDR3: ASSLASGGSSYNEQF
J: TRBJ2-7; V: TRBV12-5; CDR3: ASGSWVGAVGADEQY
J: TRBJ1-2; V: TRBV19; CDR3: ASSLRTGLSLYGYT
J: TRBJ1-1; V: TRBV4-2; CDR3: ASSRSTGEAF
J: TRBJ2-7; V: TRBV29-1; CDR3: SANRAYEQY
J: TRBJ1-1; V: TRBV5-6; CDR3: ASSLRQGGMNTEAF
J: TRBJ1-1; V: TRBV29-1; CDR3: SVEKGTGGTEAF
J: TRBJ2-7; V: TRBV5-4; CDR3: ASSSSVLPHEQY
J: TRBJ2-4; V: TRBV6-5; CDR3: ASSYSGARAKNIQY
J: TRBJ1-5; V: TRBV30; CDR3: AWSFSAASNQPQH
J: TRBJ1-4; V: TRBV11-2; CDR3: ASSSGVGTANEKLF
J: TRBJ1-2; V: TRBV7-2; CDR3: ASSLAAGGYGYT
J: TRBJ2-2; V: TRBV6-5; CDR3: ASTRTGNTGELF
J: TRBJ2-5; V: TRBV7-7; CDR3: ASSPGSFSTQETQY
J: TRBJ2-5; V: TRBV5-5; CDR3: ASSSFRGRETQY
J: TRBJ1-1; V: TRBV12-3/TRBV12-4; CDR3: ASGPPNTEAF
J: TRBJ2-1; V: TRBV9; CDR3: ASSVDARTSYNEQF